The next 5 T cell receptor beta chains were all read from a single sample in a study of T cells in Graves' hyperthyroidism and ophthalmopathy. The investigators amplified TCR beta CDR3 regions from RNA transcripts. The primer set for the first-round RT-PCR of the TCR CDR3 was HTBI. TCRdb used MiXCR to reprocess the multiplex PCR reads, holding one entry per CDR3 protein. The profile shows around 99,000 distinct CDR3 sequences, roughly 15% of them singletons. Material for sequencing was blood. Receptors originate from a woman in her forties or fifties with Graves' hyperthyroidism.

CDR3 DNA sequence: TGCAGTGCTAGATCGCCGGGACTAGCATACTACGAGCAGTACTTC. This sequence encodes CSARSPGLAYYEQYF. The chain carries TRBV20-1 and TRBJ2-7, with TRBD2 matching over 9 bases. CDR3 size: 15 residues. Looked up from germline, CDR1 is DFQATT and CDR2 is SNEGSKA (reference sequence). V lost 2 bases and J lost 3; bases outside the gene matches: 8.

The sample holds many counts of this clonotype. The rearrangement joins TRBV7-8 to TRBJ1-2, with D possibly being TRBD1 (5 bases). The V gene's germline CDR1 is SGHVS and CDR2 FQNEAQ. The CDR3 length is 16 residues. Deletions cut 3 bases from V and 3 bases from J, with 17 bases between. The CDR3: CASSFSLPGTDYGYTF. The CDR3 DNA follows: TGTGCCAGCAGCTTTTCGCTCCCCGGGACGGACTATGGCTACACCTTC.

This clonotype was observed many times. V and J are TRBV10-3 and TRBJ2-7; D gene uncertain. V gave up 0 bases and J gave up 10 bases, with 7 bases separating them. In germline, CDR1 is ENHRY, CDR2 SYGVKD. CDR3 length: 11 amino acids. The DNA of the CDR3 is TGTGCCATCAGTGAGTCAAATTCACAGTACTTC. Protein: CAISESNSQYF.

This clonotype was found a few times. The chain recombines TRBV19 with TRBJ2-1, with 7 bases that match TRBD2. CDR1 is LNHDA, CDR2 SQIVND, per germline (reference sequence). J lost 4 bases, V lost 6 bases, and 12 bases had no gene match. This CDR3 contains 16 residues. The chain's CDR3 is CASSREGGVLYNEQFF. The CDR3 DNA is TGTGCCAGTAGCCGAGAGGGAGGGGTATTGTACAATGAGCAGTTCTTC.

This clonotype was seen many times. The rearrangement links TRBV29-1 to TRBJ2-3; TRBD2 matches 7 bases. CDR1 SQVTM and CDR2 ANQGSEA come from the germline V gene. With 6 bases clipped from V and 3 bases from J, the junction kept 3 bases outside the gene matches. The length of the CDR3 is 12 residues. CDR3 sequence reads: CSVGGRTDTQYF. The CDR3 coding sequence is TGCAGCGTCGGCGGGAGAACAGATACGCAGTATTTT.